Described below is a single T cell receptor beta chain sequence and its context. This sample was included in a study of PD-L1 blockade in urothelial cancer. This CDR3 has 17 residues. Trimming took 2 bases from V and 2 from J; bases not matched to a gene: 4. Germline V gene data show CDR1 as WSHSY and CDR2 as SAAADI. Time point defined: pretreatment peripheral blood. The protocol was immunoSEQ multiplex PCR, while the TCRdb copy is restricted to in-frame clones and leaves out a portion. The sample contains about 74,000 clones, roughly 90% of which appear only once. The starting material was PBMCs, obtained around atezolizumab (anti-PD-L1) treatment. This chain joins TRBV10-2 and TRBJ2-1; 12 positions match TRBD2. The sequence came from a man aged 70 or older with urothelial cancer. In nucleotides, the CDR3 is TGCGCCAGCAGTGAGCCTAGCGGGAGGGGTACCTACAATGAGCAGTTCTTC. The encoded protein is CASSEPSGRGTYNEQFF.